A single sample gave rise to the 12 T cell receptor beta chains below, sequenced in a study of identical twins. TCRdb itself ran the 5' RACE reads through MiXCR, one entry per CDR3 protein. The sample carries about 890,000 distinct CDR3 sequences, roughly an eighth recorded once. The same sample was also studied in work on yellow fever vaccine responses in identical twins.

The source material was PBMCs. The receptors shown here come from a woman aged 18-29 years in good health.

The chain carries TRBV15 and TRBJ2-1; 8 bases fit TRBD2. Germline CDR1 and CDR2: LNHNV and YYDKDF (reference sequence). J gave up 6 bases and V 6 bases, and 22 bases lay outside the gene matches. This CDR3 contains 19 residues. As DNA, the CDR3 is TGTGCCACCAGTCAAGAGGACCACCCGGGGGGGCATCGGGTCAATGAGCAGTTCTTC. This codes for CATSQEDHPGGHRVNEQFF.

This clonotype was observed at least ten times. The chain uses TRBV12-3 or TRBV12-4 and TRBJ2-1; the match to TRBD2 covers 11 bases. There are 17 residues in the CDR3. Trimming cost V 6 bases and J 0 bases; bases outside gene matches: 7. This CDR3 reads CASSPGLAGSSYNEQFF. Here the CDR3 DNA reads TGTGCCAGCAGCCCAGGACTAGCGGGCAGCTCCTACAATGAGCAGTTCTTC.

This chain links TRBV28 with TRBJ2-7, with D possibly being TRBD1 or TRBD2 (6 bases each). The V end lost 2 bases, the J end lost 3 bases, and 17 bases lay between the germline ends. Germline V CDR1 and CDR2: MDHEN, SYDVKM. This CDR3 is built from 16 residues. The CDR3 coding sequence is TGTGCCAGCAGTTTAGGGGGGCCTGGGGCTGGCTACGAGCAGTACGTC. Residues: CASSLGGPGAGYEQYV.

At least ten counts were recorded for this clonotype. CDR3 coding DNA: TGTGCCAGCAGGTTAGCGGGGGGGCCCCCAGATACGCAGTATTTT. It encodes CASRLAGGPPDTQYF. This chain connects TRBV3-1 to TRBJ2-3; TRBD2 matches 11 bases. With 6 bases clipped from V and 4 bases from J, the junction kept 6 bases outside the gene matches. Looked up from germline, CDR1 is LGHDT and CDR2 is YNNKEL (reference sequence). The CDR3 totals 15 residues.

Many counts were recorded for this clonotype. The chain couples TRBV10-3 to TRBJ2-7, with TRBD2 identical over 10 bases. The CDR3 is 14 amino acids. Germline V gene sequence: CDR1 ENHRY, CDR2 SYGVKD. V was pared by 7 bases and J by 0 bases, with 3 bases of the junction left unmatched. CDR3 amino acids: CAIKAGGRSYEQYF. CDR3 sequence (DNA): TGTGCCATCAAAGCGGGAGGGCGCTCCTACGAGCAGTACTTC.

The V gene is TRBV5-1, the J gene TRBJ2-7; TRBD2 aligns across 7 bases. This CDR3 is 14 amino acids long. Losses at the gene ends were 5 bases for V and 2 bases for J; bases not matched to a gene: 7. Looked up from germline, CDR1 is SGHRS and CDR2 is YFSETQ. CDR3 sequence: CASRPFLAAYEQYF. CDR3 in DNA: TGCGCCAGCAGACCCTTCCTAGCGGCCTACGAGCAGTACTTC.

This clonotype was detected only a few times. The V and J genes are TRBV10-3 and TRBJ2-7; the match to TRBD2 covers 8 bases. V trimming: 2 bases; J trimming: 0 bases; junction bases outside the gene matches: 3. CDR3 length: 15 residues. CDR1 is ENHRY and CDR2 is SYGVKD in the germline V gene. The DNA of the CDR3 is TGTGCCATCAGTGAGGCTAGCGGGTACTCCTACGAGCAGTACTTC. Its translation is CAISEASGYSYEQYF.

The rearrangement links TRBV7-9 to TRBJ1-2, with D hard to call. Trimming took off 5 bases at V and 7 bases at J, with 14 bases between the two ends. This CDR3 region has 13 residues. Germline assignment: CDR1 SEHNR and CDR2 FQNEAQ (reference sequence). CDR3 residues: CASSRVEGVGYTF. The CDR3 DNA reads as TGTGCCAGCAGCCGCGTTGAGGGCGTTGGCTACACCTTC.

The chain combines TRBV2 with TRBJ2-3; TRBD2 aligns across 8 bases. CDR3 size: 15 residues. Trimming at V came to 1 base and at J to 4 bases, leaving 4 bases not matched to a gene. In germline, CDR1 is SNHLY, CDR2 FYNNEI. The CDR3 loop is CASSEGVSGADTQYF. The CDR3 region has the DNA TGTGCCAGCAGTGAAGGGGTTAGCGGGGCAGATACGCAGTATTTT.

This clonotype was seen a handful of times. The gene calls are TRBV10-2 and TRBJ1-1; D is ambiguous. Trimming left V 4 bases short and J 6 bases short, with 18 bases between. Germline CDR1 and CDR2: WSHSY and SAAADI. CDR3 length: 15 amino acids. CDR3 sequence reads: CASSVGSRSGAEAFF. The DNA of the CDR3 is TGCGCCAGCAGTGTGGGGTCGAGGAGTGGGGCTGAAGCTTTCTTT.

This clonotype was observed a few times. The V gene is TRBV5-1, the J gene TRBJ2-3; 12 nucleotides line up with TRBD2. Trimming removed 2 bases from V and 6 bases from J; junction bases left unmatched: 10. Germline V lookup: CDR1 SGHRS, CDR2 YFSETQ. The CDR3 is 17 residues long. The CDR3: CASSLPTSGRLPDTQYF. DNA of the CDR3: TGCGCCAGCAGCTTACCGACTAGCGGGAGACTTCCGGATACGCAGTATTTT.

This clonotype was seen a handful of times. The chain is built from TRBV5-1 and TRBJ2-4, with TRBD2 identical over 7 bases. Germline-derived CDR1 and CDR2 are SGHRS and YFSETQ. V lost 4 bases, J lost 7 bases, and 8 bases stayed unmatched. This CDR3 is 14 amino acids long. The CDR3 bases are TGCGCCAGCAGCCCCGGACTAGTGGGTAACATTCAGTACTTC. Amino acids: CASSPGLVGNIQYF.